A selection of T cell receptor beta chains follows, all from one sample in a study of neurological immune-mediated disorders. MiXCR, applied by TCRdb to the 5' RACE reads, yields one record per CDR3 protein. The table lists around 26,000 distinct CDR3 sequences, under 8% of them singletons, with about 8.1% in the top ten. Sequencing was carried out using PBMCs. The receptors were gathered from a woman between 50 and 59 years old in good health. The CDR3 runs from the conserved cysteine through the conserved F or W. The order of the fields is clone size, J gene, V gene, D gene, CDR3 length, CDR3 protein, CDR3 DNA. A D gene is named only where the DNA matches it firmly. Clone size, where shown, is once, few, many, or a class for clones that have expanded.

>many|TRBJ2-1|TRBV7-3|-|16
CASSLNGVGTYNEQFF
TGTGCCAGCAGCTTAAACGGAGTGGGGACCTACAATGAGCAGTTCTTC
>many|TRBJ2-1|TRBV7-2|-|16
CASSPKVGTPYNEQFF
TGTGCCAGCAGTCCTAAGGTAGGGACACCATACAATGAGCAGTTCTTC
>many|TRBJ2-1|TRBV11-2|TRBD2|16
CASSLGSGGPYNEQFF
TGTGCCAGCAGCTTAGGTAGCGGGGGGCCCTACAATGAGCAGTTCTTC
>many|TRBJ2-3|TRBV20-1|-|13
CSALVGFTDTQYF
TGCAGTGCATTAGTCGGATTCACAGATACGCAGTATTTT
>many|TRBJ1-4|TRBV14|-|15
CASSQGSGLNEKLFF
TGTGCCAGCAGCCAAGGGTCCGGGTTGAATGAAAAACTGTTTTTT
>-|TRBJ2-2|TRBV9|TRBD1|15
CASKYGTGRTGELFF
TGTGCCAGCAAATACGGGACAGGGCGCACCGGGGAGCTGTTTTTT
>many|TRBJ1-4|TRBV20-1|-|15
CSATADSATNEKLFF
TGCAGTGCTACTGCGGACTCAGCAACTAATGAAAAACTGTTTTTT
>many|TRBJ1-1|TRBV7-9|-|14
CASSLEAGSTEAFF
TGTGCCAGCAGCTTAGAGGCAGGGAGCACTGAAGCTTTCTTT
>many|TRBJ1-2|TRBV9|-|15
CASSVVGGPPRSYTF
TGTGCCAGCAGCGTAGTGGGGGGCCCCCCGAGAAGCTACACCTTC
>-|TRBJ2-2|TRBV29-1|-|14
CSVGRTPNTGELFF
TGCAGCGTTGGGAGGACACCTAACACCGGGGAGCTGTTTTTT
>many|TRBJ2-5|TRBV7-8|TRBD1|15
CASSLGGTAQETQYF
TGTGCCAGCAGCTTAGGAGGGACAGCCCAAGAGACCCAGTACTTC
>many|TRBJ1-4|TRBV3-1|-|13
CASSQDGGEKLFF
TGTGCCAGCAGCCAAGATGGGGGTGAAAAACTGTTTTTT
>many|TRBJ1-4|TRBV29-1|-|13
CSVEGGLREKLFF
TGCAGCGTTGAGGGAGGGTTACGCGAAAAACTGTTTTTT
>-|TRBJ2-3|TRBV18|-|14
CASSRTRTTDTQYF
TGTGCCAGCTCACGGACTCGGACCACAGATACGCAGTATTTT
>many|TRBJ1-3|TRBV7-8|-|15
CASSSAGVSGNTIYF
TGTGCCAGCAGCTCCGCAGGAGTCTCTGGAAACACCATATATTTT
>many|TRBJ1-1|TRBV5-1|TRBD1|15
CASSLTGTGNTEAFF
TGCGCCAGCAGCTTGACCGGGACAGGGAACACTGAAGCTTTCTTT
>many|TRBJ2-3|TRBV20-1|TRBD2|17
CSARTGTTSGNQDTQYF
TGCAGTGCTCGAACCGGTACGACTAGCGGGAACCAAGATACGCAGTATTTT
>many|TRBJ2-3|TRBV7-9|-|11
CASSLTDTQYF
TGTGCCAGCAGCTTAACCGATACGCAGTATTTT
>many|TRBJ2-1|TRBV20-1|TRBD2|18
CSARGNSGGARSANEQFF
TGCAGTGCTAGAGGTAATAGCGGGGGGGCTCGCAGTGCCAATGAGCAGTTCTTC
>many|TRBJ2-2|TRBV12-3/TRBV12-4|-|15
CASSMGLPNTGELFF
TGTGCCAGCAGTATGGGACTGCCTAACACCGGGGAGCTGTTTTTT
>few|TRBJ2-3|TRBV29-1|-|15
CSVVGLAGSTDTQYF
TGCAGCGTTGTAGGTCTAGCTGGCAGCACAGATACGCAGTATTTT
>many|TRBJ2-1|TRBV20-1|TRBD2|15
CSARDWLAGVGEQFF
TGCAGTGCTAGAGATTGGCTAGCGGGAGTGGGTGAGCAGTTCTTC
>many|TRBJ1-5|TRBV20-1|TRBD1|16
CSARDRRDSTYQPQHF
TGCAGTGCTAGAGATCGGAGGGACAGCACCTATCAGCCCCAGCATTTT
>many|TRBJ2-7|TRBV3-1|-|15
CASSRSDRSAGEQYF
TGTGCCAGCAGCCGCTCTGACAGGTCCGCAGGCGAGCAGTACTTC
>many|TRBJ2-7|TRBV11-2|TRBD2|15
CASSLREATSYEQYF
TGTGCCAGCAGCCTCCGGGAGGCCACCTCCTACGAGCAGTACTTC
>many|TRBJ2-7|TRBV10-2|-|15
CASSDRGIGSYEQYF
TGCGCCAGCAGTGATAGGGGGATTGGCTCCTACGAGCAGTACTTC
>many|TRBJ1-2|TRBV7-6|TRBD1|15
CASSLVARTGEGYTF
TGTGCCAGCAGCTTAGTTGCCCGAACAGGGGAAGGCTACACCTTC
>many|TRBJ1-2|TRBV5-1|TRBD1|13
CASSWAGGDGYTF
TGCGCCAGCAGCTGGGCAGGGGGCGATGGCTACACCTTC
>many|TRBJ2-3|TRBV7-2|TRBD2|15
CASSAEGGGAHTQYF
TGTGCCAGCAGCGCCGAGGGCGGGGGGGCGCATACGCAGTATTTT
>-|TRBJ2-5|TRBV5-1|-|13
CASSFGAGVDQYF
-
>many|TRBJ1-1|TRBV5-1|TRBD1|14
CASSPSDRGTEAFF
TGCGCCAGCAGCCCATCGGACAGGGGGACTGAAGCTTTCTTT
>many|TRBJ2-1|TRBV5-6|TRBD2|17
CASSFLAPGLSGNEQFF
TGTGCCAGCAGCTTCCTGGCTCCGGGACTAAGTGGCAATGAGCAGTTCTTC
>many|TRBJ1-2|TRBV27|-|17
CASSFSTGRPSDYGYTF
TGTGCCAGCAGTTTTAGTACAGGCAGACCTTCTGACTATGGCTACACCTTC
>many|TRBJ2-2|TRBV6-5|-|13
CASSYLGPGELFF
TGTGCCAGCAGTTACCTGGGGCCCGGGGAGCTGTTTTTT
>many|TRBJ2-3|TRBV10-3|TRBD2|16
CAISESGGAGPDTQYF
TGTGCCATCAGTGAGTCGGGAGGGGCGGGCCCAGATACGCAGTATTTT
>many|TRBJ2-2|TRBV28|-|13
CASKGANTGELFF
TGTGCCAGCAAAGGCGCGAACACCGGGGAGCTGTTTTTT
>many|TRBJ2-7|TRBV5-1|TRBD1|13
CASRQGESYEQYF
TGCGCCAGCCGACAGGGGGAATCCTACGAGCAGTACTTC
>medium-sized|TRBJ1-4|TRBV28|TRBD1|15
CASSPTGTVNEKLFF
TGTGCCAGCAGTCCGACCGGGACAGTGAATGAAAAACTGTTTTTT
>medium-sized|TRBJ2-5|TRBV7-2|-|12
CASSPGDGTQYF
TGTGCCAGCAGCCCGGGGGATGGGACCCAGTACTTC
>many|TRBJ2-7|TRBV10-3|-|12
CAISESEAEQYF
TGTGCCATCAGTGAGTCAGAGGCCGAGCAGTACTTC
>many|TRBJ2-1|TRBV5-1|-|16
CASSLAGQSRYNEQFF
TGCGCCAGCAGCTTGGCGGGCCAAAGTAGATACAATGAGCAGTTCTTC
>many|TRBJ1-2|TRBV12-3/TRBV12-4|-|11
CASSPGFGYTF
TGTGCCAGCAGCCCAGGGTTCGGCTACACCTTC
>few|TRBJ1-6|TRBV7-2|-|16
CASSLVQGIEGSPLHF
TGTGCCAGCAGCTTAGTGCAGGGGATAGAAGGTTCACCCCTCCACTTT
>many|TRBJ2-1|TRBV11-2|-|17
CASRKRGFSSSYNEQFF
TGTGCCAGCAGGAAAAGAGGGTTTTCGAGCTCCTACAATGAGCAGTTCTTC
>-|TRBJ2-7|TRBV7-9|TRBD2|16
CASSLQGSSGGYEQYF
TGTGCCAGCAGCTTACAGGGGTCCAGCGGGGGTTACGAGCAGTACTTC
>many|TRBJ1-6|TRBV14|TRBD1|14
CASSQGQRNSPLHF
TGTGCCAGCAGCCAGGGACAGCGAAATTCACCCCTCCACTTT
>many|TRBJ1-3|TRBV20-1|-|13
CSASSRAGNTIYF
TGCAGTGCTAGTTCGAGGGCTGGAAACACCATATATTTT
>many|TRBJ1-6|TRBV5-1|-|14
CASSYSGQNSPLHF
TGCGCCAGCAGCTATTCAGGACAAAATTCACCCCTCCACTTT
>many|TRBJ2-3|TRBV20-1|-|15
CSAVPLQVPTDTQYF
TGCAGTGCTGTACCCTTACAGGTCCCCACAGATACGCAGTATTTT
>many|TRBJ2-1|TRBV20-1|-|10
CSGNNNEQFF
TGCAGTGGGAATAACAATGAGCAGTTCTTC
>-|TRBJ2-1|TRBV5-4|TRBD1|15
CASSTGTDPYNEQFF
TGTGCCAGCAGCACCGGGACAGACCCCTACAATGAGCAGTTCTTC
>many|TRBJ1-2|TRBV20-1|-|15
CSARVRASSNYGYTF
TGCAGTGCTAGAGTCCGGGCCAGTTCTAACTATGGCTACACCTTC